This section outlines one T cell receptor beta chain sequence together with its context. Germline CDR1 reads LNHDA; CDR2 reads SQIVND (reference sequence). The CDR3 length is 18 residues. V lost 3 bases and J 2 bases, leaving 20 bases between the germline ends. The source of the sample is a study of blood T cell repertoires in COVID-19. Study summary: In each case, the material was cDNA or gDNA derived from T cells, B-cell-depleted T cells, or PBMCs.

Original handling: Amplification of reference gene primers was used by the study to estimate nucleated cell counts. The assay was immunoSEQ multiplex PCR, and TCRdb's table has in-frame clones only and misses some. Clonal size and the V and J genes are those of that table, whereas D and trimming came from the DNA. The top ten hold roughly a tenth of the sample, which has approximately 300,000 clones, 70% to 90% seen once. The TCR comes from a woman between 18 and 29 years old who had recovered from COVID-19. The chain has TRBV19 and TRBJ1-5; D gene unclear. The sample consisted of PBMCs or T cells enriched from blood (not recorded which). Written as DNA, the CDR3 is TGTGCCAGTAGTATCCCCCTGGGAATAGCGGCGGGCAATCAGCCCCAGCATTTT. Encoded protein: CASSIPLGIAAGNQPQHF.